The clone carrying this TCR beta chain was observed a single time. Sequencing was performed with immunoSEQ multiplex PCR; in TCRdb, only in-frame clones are kept and a portion is missing. The sample has under 150,000 clones; approximately 96% are singletons. These data belong to a study of T cell changes during pregnancy in multiple sclerosis. This CDR3 is 15 amino acids long. Germline CDR1 is SGHRS and CDR2 is YFSETQ. Trimming took 8 bases from V and 0 from J; bases not matched to a gene: 8. This receptor was taken from a female donor with multiple sclerosis, enrolled in a pregnancy study. This chain uses TRBV5-1 with TRBJ2-4; 7 nucleotides align to TRBD1. The sequenced sample was peripheral blood, obtained after pregnancy. The CDR3: CASKDGTVAKNIQYF. The CDR3 coding sequence is TGCGCCAGTAAGGATGGGACAGTAGCCAAAAACATTCAGTACTTC. Complete variable domain (other parts from reference TRBV5-1 and TRBJ2-4): KAGVTQTPRYLIKTRGQQVTLSCSPISGHRSVSWYQQTPGQGLQFLFEYFSETQRNKGNFPGRFSGRQFSNSRSEMNVSTLELGDSALYLCASKDGTVAKNIQYFGAGTRLSVL.